This is a list of T cell receptor beta chains from one sample in a study of shared clonotypes between healthy human individuals. Assay: immunoSEQ multiplex PCR; the TCRdb copy retains only in-frame clones and omits some. The sample records 450,000 to 500,000 clones, around 79% being singletons. The sample comprised PBMCs. The receptors come from a woman between 40 and 50 years old in good health. Some clones in this sample may be carry-over from other donors' samples. CDR3s include the opening cysteine and the closing phenylalanine or tryptophan. A D gene is named only where the DNA matches it firmly. Rows give clone size only sometimes, using once, few, many, or a class for an expanded clone.

TRBJ2-7 | 13 | TRBV5-1 | NA | NA | CASSLGLPYEQYF | TGCGCCAGCAGCTTGGGATTACCTTACGAGCAGTACTTC
TRBJ1-4 | 19 | TRBV18 | NA | NA | CASSLVGKGKYAANEKLFF | TGTGCCAGCTCACTGGTCGGGAAGGGGAAGTATGCGGCTAATGAAAAACTGTTTTTT
TRBJ2-1 | 14 | TRBV7-2 | NA | NA | CASTFTPLVNEQFF | TGTGCCAGCACCTTTACTCCACTAGTCAATGAGCAGTTCTTC
TRBJ1-5 | 14 | TRBV28 | TRBD1 | NA | CASSSGQSNQPQHF | TGTGCCAGCAGTTCGGGACAGTCCAATCAGCCCCAGCATTTT
TRBJ2-3 | 15 | TRBV18 | NA | NA | CASSPPVWGSDTQYF | TGTGCCAGCTCACCACCGGTCTGGGGGAGTGATACGCAGTATTTT
TRBJ2-2 | 15 | TRBV4-1 | TRBD2 | NA | CASSQGLAGAGELFF | TGCGCCAGCAGCCAAGGACTAGCGGGCGCCGGGGAGCTGTTTTTT
TRBJ1-1 | 15 | TRBV5-6 | NA | NA | CASSSGMGVDTEAFF | TGTGCCAGCAGCTCCGGGATGGGGGTCGACACTGAAGCTTTCTTT
TRBJ2-3 | 14 | TRBV14 | TRBD2 | NA | CASSLRDYTDTQYF | TGTGCCAGCAGCCTCCGGGACTACACAGATACGCAGTATTTT
TRBJ2-2 | 14 | TRBV19 | NA | few | CASRNRGKAGELFF | TGTGCCAGTAGAAACCGAGGCAAAGCCGGGGAGCTGTTTTTT
TRBJ1-1 | 13 | TRBV11-3 | NA | NA | CASSFDRHTEAFF | TGTGCCAGCAGCTTTGACAGGCACACTGAAGCTTTCTTT
TRBJ1-1 | 13 | TRBV19 | NA | NA | CASSTDRNTEAFF | TGTGCCAGTAGCACCGACAGAAACACTGAAGCTTTCTTT
TRBJ2-5 | 13 | TRBV2 | NA | NA | CASSVNIQETQYF | TGTGCCAGCAGTGTGAACATTCAAGAGACCCAGTACTTC
TRBJ2-5 | 11 | TRBV11-2 | NA | NA | CASSLFETQYF | TGTGCCAGCAGCTTATTTGAGACCCAGTACTTC
TRBJ1-5 | 15 | TRBV2 | TRBD1 | NA | CASSPDRDSNQPQHF | TGTGCCAGCAGTCCAGACAGGGATAGCAATCAGCCCCAGCATTTT
TRBJ2-3 | 14 | TRBV5-1 | NA | NA | CASSLAKSADTQYF | TGCGCCAGCAGCTTGGCCAAGTCAGCAGATACGCAGTATTTT
TRBJ2-2 | 16 | TRBV2 | TRBD2 | NA | CASSGTSGSLTGELFF | TGTGCCAGCAGTGGGACTAGCGGGAGCCTCACCGGGGAGCTGTTTTTT